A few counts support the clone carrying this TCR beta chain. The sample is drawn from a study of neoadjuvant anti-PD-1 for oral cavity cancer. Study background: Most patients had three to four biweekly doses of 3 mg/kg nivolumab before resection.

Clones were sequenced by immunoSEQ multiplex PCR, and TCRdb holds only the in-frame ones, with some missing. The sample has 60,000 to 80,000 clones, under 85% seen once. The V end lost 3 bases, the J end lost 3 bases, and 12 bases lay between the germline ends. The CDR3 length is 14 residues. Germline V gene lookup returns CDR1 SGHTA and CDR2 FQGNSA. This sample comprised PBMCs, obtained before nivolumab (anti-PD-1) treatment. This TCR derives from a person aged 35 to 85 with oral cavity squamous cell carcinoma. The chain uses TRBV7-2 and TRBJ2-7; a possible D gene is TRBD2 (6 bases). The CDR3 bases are TGTGCCAGCAGCTTGGGGGGAGGCCTCTACGAGCAGTACTTC. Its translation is CASSLGGGLYEQYF. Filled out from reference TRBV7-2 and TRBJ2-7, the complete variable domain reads GAGVSQSPSNKVTEKGKDVELRCDPISGHTALYWYRQSLGQGLEFLIYFQGNSAPDKSGLPSDRFSAERTGGSVSTLTIQRTQQEDSAVYLCASSLGGGLYEQYFGPGTRLTVT.